The sequence of this T cell receptor beta chain was determined in a study of T cells generated in artificial thymic organoids (TCRdb year 2017). With regard to the full study: In some experiments, thymic T cells were further FACS-purified to deplete CD4 immature single positive or double positive precursors. The TCR alpha and beta CDR3 repertoires of CD8 single positive T cells derived from in vitro artificial thymic organoids were compared with those of thymic and peripheral blood naive CD8 T cells. Displayed repertoire sequencing data were described as representative of three independent experiments.

Primary CD8+ T cells were enriched with magnetic beads using the Miltenyi CD8+ T cell Isolation Kit. Prior to RNA extraction, CD3+TCRalphabeta+CD8 single positive T cells from organoids and thymus were isolated by FACS sorting. For each sample, total RNA was purified from approximately 40,000 to 200,000 sorted cells using the RNeasy Micro kit, and RNA quality was checked on an Agilent RNA 6000 Nano chip. Thymic fragments were dissected, disrupted by pipetting and filtered through a 70 um strainer so that thymocytes were released. Regarding this clonotype: Its specific antigen is unknown. No base quality information exists; no much larger clone differs at one position.

The trim is 0 bases for V and 14 bases for J, with a gap of 19 bases between the germline ends. Including the terminal cysteine and phenylalanine, the CDR3 comprises 14 residues. Only the CDR3 DNA is retained, 42 bases long and in frame from the first base. CDR1 and CDR2 are drawn from the germline V gene (reference sequence): MNHEY, SMNVEV. What the research found in general, with its limitations: Physiological TCR clonotype diversity, comparable to that of thymic and blood naive CD8 T cells, was observed in organoid-derived CD8 single positive T cells.

TCRalpha and TCRbeta libraries were amplified separately by semi-nested PCR with Advantage 2 and reverse primers in the TRAC or TRBC constant regions. Between about 3 and 500 ng of total RNA was used as input for first-strand cDNA synthesis. TCR cDNA libraries were generated by 5'-RACE using the SMARTer PCR cDNA Synthesis kit, with a poly-dT primer employed for first-strand synthesis. Each semi-nested reverse primer in the constant region carried a 5-nucleotide sample-specific barcode, and the resulting products were cleaned up with the Zymo DNA Clean and Concentrator-5 kit. As many as ten barcoded samples were combined into a pool, ligated to Illumina adaptors, and sequenced on an Illumina MiSeq as 2 x 150 bp paired-end reads. The study's own analysis went as follows. Demultiplexed reads were aligned with BLAT to a custom library of all human TRAV, TRAJ, TRBV, TRBD and TRBJ combinations from IMGT. The best BLAT hits were picked using pslCDnaFilter (-maxAligns=1, -ignoreIntrons), and custom Perl scripts were used to calculate clonotype frequencies. TCRdb took the public reads, trimmed them with fastp at Q25, ran MiXCR for clone calling and kept in-frame beta chains. Rows with a matching CDR3 protein are joined into one entry that keeps the most common DNA and genes. The V and J calls reflect TCRdb's pipeline rather than the authors' work. Counted in this sample were 7,000 to 10,000 distinct CDR3 sequences; 15% to 20% of them appeared once. Almost 1.5% of the sample comes from the top ten.

The sequence came from a human donor who gave cord blood stem cells for thymic organoid culture, a cardiac surgery patient who gave postnatal thymus, or a blood donor (not recorded which). The source material was naive CD8+ T cells from the thymus. The cell subset or site tag for this specimen amounts to: CD3+TCRalphabeta+CD8SP T cells; for blood, CD45RO-CCR7+ naive CD8+ T cells. Recombination joined TRBV27 with TRBJ1-1, with the identity of the D gene unclear. The nucleotides read TGTGCCAGCAGTTTATCGCGAGGGTATCATGAGCAGTTCTTT. Its translation reads: CASSLSRGYHEQFF.